What follows are 32 T cell receptor beta chains derived from one specimen sequenced in a study of T cells after yellow fever vaccination (dated by TCRdb to about 2019). The protocol used for the library was 5' RACE. Sequenced using an Illumina HiSeq 2500. In-frame beta chains were kept once TCRdb had trimmed the public reads at Q25 with fastp and called clones with MiXCR. Each record represents a unique CDR3 protein, reported with the most common genes and DNA among its rows. This sample lists 300,000 or so distinct CDR3 sequences; approximately 12% were detected once. The top ten clones comprise 0.45% to 0.65% of the sample. The sample's treatment or condition label is to be understood as: live attenuated yellow fever vaccine strain. The source was CD4+ T cells sorted from PBMCs, collected 45 days after the yellow fever booster vaccination. The source is a man aged 30-40 years who received the YFV17D yellow fever vaccine.

This clonotype occurred a few times. The chain carries TRBV28 and TRBJ2-3, with TRBD2 matching 15 bases. V shed 5 bases and J 6 bases; nucleotides not matched to a gene: 15. Germline V gives CDR1 MDHEN, CDR2 SYDVKM. The CDR3 is made up of 19 amino acids. The CDR3 sequence is CASSLGTSGRPLARDTQYF. The CDR3 bases are TGTGCCAGCAGTCTCGGGACTAGCGGGAGGCCCCTCGCGCGGGATACGCAGTATTTT.

The chain is built from TRBV5-1 and TRBJ1-2; TRBD1 might be the D (5 bases). This CDR3 is built from 11 residues. Germline V gene lookup returns CDR1 SGHRS and CDR2 YFSETQ. Trimming removed 3 bases from V and 13 bases from J, with 13 bases in between. The CDR3 protein is CASSSSWGITF. CDR3 nucleotide sequence: TGCGCCAGCAGCTCCTCATGGGGGATCACCTTC.

The gene calls are TRBV2 and TRBJ2-3; D ambiguous. Trimming took 7 bases from V and 6 from J, leaving 8 bases between them. From germline, CDR1 is SNHLY and CDR2 FYNNEI. The CDR3 length is 11 residues. The CDR3 DNA is TGTGCCAGCACCTCTGAGGATACGCAGTATTTT. Amino acids: CASTSEDTQYF.

V is TRBV7-2 and J is TRBJ2-7; TRBD1 matches at 10 bases. Germline V gene lookup returns CDR1 SGHTA and CDR2 FQGNSA. V gave up 5 bases and J gave up 5 bases; unmatched junction bases: 6. The CDR3 is made up of 14 amino acids. The DNA of the CDR3 is TGTGCCAGCAGCACAAGGACAGGGGGGAACGAGCAGTACTTC. Protein sequence: CASSTRTGGNEQYF. The full variable domain, completed using reference TRBV7-2 and TRBJ2-7, is GAGVSQSPSNKVTEKGKDVELRCDPISGHTALYWYRQSLGQGLEFLIYFQGNSAPDKSGLPSDRFSAERTGGSVSTLTIQRTQQEDSAVYLCASSTRTGGNEQYFGPGTRLTVT.

This clonotype occurred a few times. This chain connects TRBV20-1 to TRBJ2-3; 11 nucleotides align to TRBD2. Looked up from germline, CDR1 is DFQATT and CDR2 is SNEGSKA (reference sequence). V shed 5 bases, J shed 2 bases, and the junction held 3 bases outside the gene matches. This CDR3 is built from 14 residues. CDR3 bases: TGCAGTGCTCCGGGACTAGCGGTCACAGATACGCAGTATTTT. As protein: CSAPGLAVTDTQYF.

The chain couples TRBV5-1 to TRBJ2-3; 8 bases map to TRBD1. The CDR3 totals 15 residues. In germline, CDR1 is SGHRS, CDR2 YFSETQ. V lost 3 bases and J lost 5; bases outside the gene matches: 8. The CDR3 coding sequence is TGCGCCAGCAGCTGGACAGGGCAAAGGGGAGATACGCAGTATTTT. Its translation: CASSWTGQRGDTQYF.

J is TRBJ2-7 and V is TRBV5-1; 9 bases map to TRBD1. With 4 bases clipped from V and 0 bases from J, the junction kept 5 bases outside the gene matches. Germline V gene lookup returns CDR1 SGHRS and CDR2 YFSETQ. The CDR3 spans 15 residues. The CDR3 bases are TGCGCCAGCAGCGGGGGACAGGGTGTCTCCTACGAGCAGTACTTC. The encoded protein is CASSGGQGVSYEQYF.

This clonotype was detected a few times. CDR3 residues: CASSLSVGGRGAETQYF. The CDR3 region has the DNA TGCGCCAGCAGCTTATCCGTCGGCGGGAGAGGGGCAGAGACCCAGTACTTC. The genes are TRBV5-1 and TRBJ2-5; 7 bases line up with TRBD2. The germline V gene has CDR1 SGHRS and CDR2 YFSETQ. The CDR3 has 17 residues. Germline trimming cut 2 bases from V and 4 bases from J; bases unmatched to any gene: 14.

The rearrangement joins TRBV20-1 to TRBJ2-5, with 8 bases identical to TRBD2. With 5 bases clipped from V and 2 bases from J, the junction kept 10 bases outside the gene matches. Germline V gives CDR1 DFQATT, CDR2 SNEGSKA (reference sequence). This CDR3 spans 15 amino acids. This CDR3 is CSAFFPTGGQETQYF. CDR3 in DNA: TGCAGTGCTTTTTTCCCCACGGGGGGGCAAGAGACCCAGTACTTC.

This clonotype has more than one count but fewer than ten. The rearrangement uses TRBV6-1 and TRBJ2-5; weak D call: TRBD1 (7 bases). Per germline, CDR1 MNHNS and CDR2 SASEGT. This CDR3 is 15 amino acids long. V was trimmed by 7 bases and J by 2 bases, leaving 17 bases between them. Here the CDR3 DNA reads TGTGCCAGCACCCCGCAGGGGGGCGTACAAGAGACCCAGTACTTC. It encodes CASTPQGGVQETQYF.

V and J are TRBV5-1 and TRBJ2-7; D is perhaps TRBD1 (6 bases). This CDR3 comprises 15 residues. Deletions cut 0 bases from V and 7 bases from J, with 17 bases between. Germline CDR1 and CDR2: SGHRS and YFSETQ. The CDR3 is CASSLESGAHFEQYF. CDR3 DNA: TGCGCCAGCAGCTTGGAGTCAGGGGCCCATTTTGAGCAGTACTTC.

V and J are TRBV10-3 and TRBJ2-1; possibly TRBD2 for D (7 bases). Germline V gene sequence: CDR1 ENHRY, CDR2 SYGVKD. The CDR3 totals 14 residues. V was shortened by 5 bases and J by 4 bases, with 12 bases between the two germline ends. In DNA, the CDR3 is TGTGCCATCAGTAAGGGGGGGGGTTACAATGAGCAGTTCTTC. Translating gives CAISKGGGYNEQFF.

This clonotype appeared a few times. V gene TRBV20-1 combines with J gene TRBJ2-7, with D uncertain. Trimming pared 7 bases from V and 1 base from J, leaving 11 bases between. CDR3 length equals 12 residues. The germline CDR1 and CDR2 sequences are DFQATT and SNEGSKA (reference sequence). This CDR3 is CSVTSQSYEQYF. In nucleotides, the CDR3 is TGCAGTGTGACAAGCCAGTCCTACGAGCAGTACTTC.

This clonotype was detected many times. The V and J genes are TRBV12-3 or TRBV12-4 and TRBJ2-1; TRBD1 aligns across 9 bases. The ends lost 2 bases at V and 7 bases at J; junction bases unmatched: 9. This CDR3 has 16 residues. The CDR3 is CASSLWGDRARNEQFF. The DNA of the CDR3 is TGTGCCAGCAGTTTATGGGGGGACAGGGCTAGAAATGAGCAGTTCTTC.

This clonotype was seen at least ten times. The chain uses TRBV5-1 and TRBJ2-1, with D maybe TRBD1 (5 bases). The CDR3 has 15 amino acids. The V end was cut by 4 bases, the J end by 7 bases, with 18 bases between. Looked up from germline, CDR1 is SGHRS and CDR2 is YFSETQ. The CDR3, as DNA: TGCGCCAGCAGCCCCGGGTCAGGGTTCACGAATGAGCAGTTCTTC. Protein product: CASSPGSGFTNEQFF.

This rearrangement joins TRBV18 to TRBJ2-7; D may be TRBD1 (6 bases). The germline CDR1 and CDR2 sequences are KGHSH and LQKENI. The CDR3 is made up of 13 amino acids. Deletions cut 3 bases from V and 6 bases from J, with 12 bases between. The CDR3 spells CASSPRGLTEQYF. For the CDR3, the DNA is TGTGCCAGCTCACCCAGGGGCCTGACCGAGCAGTACTTC.

The sample holds a few counts of this clonotype. The V and J genes are TRBV7-9 and TRBJ2-7; the D is unclear. This CDR3 is 11 amino acids long. Germline V gene sequence: CDR1 SEHNR, CDR2 FQNEAQ (reference sequence). V was cut by 5 bases and J by 5 bases, with 7 bases left in between. The CDR3 DNA sequence: TGTGCCAGCAGCCCGCAGAACGAGCAGTACTTC. This translates into CASSPQNEQYF.

This rearrangement joins TRBV14 to TRBJ2-3; tentatively, D is TRBD1 or TRBD2 (5 bases each). The V end was cut by 8 bases, the J end by 1 base, with 16 bases between. There are 15 residues in the CDR3. CDR1 and CDR2 from the germline V gene are SGHDN and FVKESK. CDR3 protein: CASSGRERGTDTQYF. The CDR3, as DNA: TGTGCCAGCTCGGGACGGGAACGGGGCACAGATACGCAGTATTTT.

The table lists this clonotype with many counts. The chain links TRBV7-2 to TRBJ2-1; 7 positions agree with TRBD2. CDR3 size: 13 residues. The germline gives CDR1 SGHTA, CDR2 FQGNSA. The junction had 5 bases not matched to a gene; V was cut back by 5 bases and J by 7 bases. CDR3 amino acids: CASSRTRGNEQFF. DNA of the CDR3: TGTGCCAGCAGCCGGACTAGAGGGAATGAGCAGTTCTTC.

The rearrangement joins TRBV7-3 to TRBJ2-1; 13 positions agree with TRBD2. This CDR3 region has 15 residues. V gave up 5 bases and J gave up 10 bases; unmatched junction bases: 8. Germline V gives CDR1 SGHTA, CDR2 FQGTGA. For the CDR3, the DNA is TGTGCCAGCAGCCGACTAGCGGGAGGCTCGGGGGAGCAGTTCTTC. Translating gives CASSRLAGGSGEQFF. The variable domain in full, completed from reference TRBV7-3 and TRBJ2-1, reads GAGVSQTPSNKVTEKGKYVELRCDPISGHTALYWYRQSLGQGPEFLIYFQGTGAADDSGLPNDRFFAVRPEGSVSTLKIQRTERGDSAVYLCASSRLAGGSGEQFFGPGTRLTVL.

This clonotype has a handful of counts. The chain has TRBV19 and TRBJ2-1; 8 positions match TRBD2. V lost 7 bases to trimming and J lost 9 bases; unmatched junction nucleotides: 11. The V gene's germline CDR1 is LNHDA and CDR2 SQIVND (reference sequence). CDR3 length: 14 residues. The CDR3 protein is CASTPAGGIFEQFF. DNA for the CDR3: TGTGCCAGTACCCCCGCGGGAGGTATATTTGAGCAGTTCTTC.

This clonotype has a count of ten or more. This sequence joins TRBV7-2 and TRBJ2-7; either TRBD1 or TRBD2 may fit D (6 bases each). The CDR3 has 13 amino acids. Looked up from germline, CDR1 is SGHTA and CDR2 is FQGNSA. V was cut by 5 bases and J by 7 bases, with 15 bases left in between. DNA of the CDR3: TGTGCCAGCAGCCGGAGGGGGTTGGGAGAGCAGTACTTC. This sequence encodes CASSRRGLGEQYF.

This clonotype has just a few counts. The rearrangement links TRBV20-1 to TRBJ2-2; TRBD1 matches at 7 bases. The CDR3 is 13 residues long. Germline values: CDR1 DFQATT, CDR2 SNEGSKA (reference sequence). With V trimmed by 5 bases and J by 6 bases, 6 bases remained unmatched. CDR3 nucleotides: TGCAGTGCTCAAAAACAGGGGTCCGGGGAGCTGTTTTTT. Amino acid sequence: CSAQKQGSGELFF.

This clonotype occurred many times. This chain uses TRBV5-6 with TRBJ2-3; perhaps TRBD2 as D (6 bases). The V end lost 1 base, the J end lost 4 bases, and 16 bases lay between the germline ends. This CDR3 is 16 amino acids long. Germline V gene lookup returns CDR1 SGHDT and CDR2 YYEEEE. The CDR3 protein is CASSLLAGMRPDTQYF. The CDR3 coding sequence is TGTGCCAGCAGCTTGCTGGCGGGAATGCGTCCAGATACGCAGTATTTT.

The rearrangement joins TRBV2 to TRBJ2-5, with D unresolved. Trimming pared 9 bases from V and 1 base from J, leaving 6 bases between. CDR1 and CDR2 from the germline V gene are SNHLY and FYNNEI. The CDR3 sequence is 11 residues long. The CDR3 here is CASGSQETQYF. Written as DNA, the CDR3 is TGTGCCAGTGGGTCCCAAGAGACCCAGTACTTC.

This clonotype was counted only a few times. The V gene is TRBV7-2, the J gene TRBJ1-5; D gene ambiguous. The germline CDR1 and CDR2 sequences are SGHTA and FQGNSA. Trimming stripped 2 bases from V and 4 bases from J, with 9 bases between. CDR3 length equals 14 residues. The CDR3 protein is CASSLRTGNQPQHF. The CDR3 coding sequence is TGTGCCAGCAGCTTACGGACCGGGAATCAGCCCCAGCATTTT.

In this sample, this clonotype turned up a few times. The chain recombines TRBV4-1 with TRBJ2-3, with 14 bases aligning to TRBD2. Germline V CDR1 and CDR2: MGHRA, YSYEKL. CDR3 length: 21 residues. J was trimmed by 2 bases and V by 3 bases; bases with no gene match: 16. The CDR3 is CASSHNLGTSGSMAVTDTQYF. In nucleotides, the CDR3 is TGCGCCAGCAGCCACAACCTCGGGACTAGCGGGAGTATGGCGGTCACAGATACGCAGTATTTT.

This clonotype appeared a few times. This chain connects TRBV30 to TRBJ2-7, with D possibly TRBD1 on 5 matching bases. The CDR3 length is 11 residues. Germline V CDR1 and CDR2: GTSNPN, SVGIG (reference sequence). V lost 4 bases and J lost 2, with 6 bases in between. The CDR3 bases are TGTGCCTGGACAGGGACCTACGAGCAGTACTTC. This codes for CAWTGTYEQYF.

The chain is built from TRBV12-3 or TRBV12-4 and TRBJ2-1, with D hard to call. This CDR3 is built from 12 residues. The V gene lost 5 bases and the J gene lost 5 bases, with 7 bases spanning the gap. The CDR3 loop is CASSPIHNEQFF. The CDR3 DNA follows: TGTGCCAGCAGTCCAATACACAATGAGCAGTTCTTC.

In its sample, this clonotype was seen a few times. V gene TRBV12-3 or TRBV12-4 combines with J gene TRBJ2-2; no clear D gene. Trimming took off 8 bases at V and 4 bases at J, with 14 bases between the two ends. The CDR3 runs 14 residues. For the CDR3, the DNA is TGTGCCAGCGGATCGTCCCAGCTCACCGGGGAGCTGTTTTTT. This encodes CASGSSQLTGELFF.

This clonotype has at least ten counts. The chain joins TRBV6-5 to TRBJ2-1; D perhaps matches TRBD2 (6 bases). V was pared by 2 bases and J by 14 bases, with 19 bases between. Germline CDR1 MNHEY, CDR2 SVGAGI. The CDR3 runs 14 residues. Written as DNA, the CDR3 is TGTGCCAGCAGTTACGGAGTAGCGGCTCCCAAGGAGTTCTTC. Translated, it gives CASSYGVAAPKEFF.

The V gene is TRBV7-2, the J gene TRBJ2-1; TRBD2 matches 9 bases. Germline CDR1 reads SGHTA; CDR2 reads FQGNSA. The trim removed 1 base at V and 5 bases at J, leaving 6 bases unmatched. The CDR3 is 16 residues long. The CDR3 DNA is TGTGCCAGCAGCTTAGTTGTGACTAGCGGAAACAATGAGCAGTTCTTC. Protein sequence: CASSLVVTSGNNEQFF.